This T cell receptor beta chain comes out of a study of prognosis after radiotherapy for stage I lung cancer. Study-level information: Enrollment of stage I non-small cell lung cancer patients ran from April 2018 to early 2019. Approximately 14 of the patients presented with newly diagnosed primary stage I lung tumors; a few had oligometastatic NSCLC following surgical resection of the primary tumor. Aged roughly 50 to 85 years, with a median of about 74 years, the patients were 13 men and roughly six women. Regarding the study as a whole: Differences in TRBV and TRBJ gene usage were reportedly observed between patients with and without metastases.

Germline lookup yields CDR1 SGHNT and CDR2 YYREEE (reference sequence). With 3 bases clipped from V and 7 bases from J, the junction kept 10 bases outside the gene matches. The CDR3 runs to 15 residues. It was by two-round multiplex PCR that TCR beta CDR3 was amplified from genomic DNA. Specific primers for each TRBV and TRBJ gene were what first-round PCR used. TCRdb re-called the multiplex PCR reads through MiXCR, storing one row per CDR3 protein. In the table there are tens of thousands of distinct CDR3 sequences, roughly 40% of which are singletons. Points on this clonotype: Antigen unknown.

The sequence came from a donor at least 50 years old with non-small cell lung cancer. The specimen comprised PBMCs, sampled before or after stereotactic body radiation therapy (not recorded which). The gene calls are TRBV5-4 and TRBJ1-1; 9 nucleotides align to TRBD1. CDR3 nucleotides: TGTGCCAGCAGCTCAGGAGGAGGACAGGGGTTTGAAGCTTTCTTT. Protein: CASSSGGGQGFEAFF.